One and the same sample provided the 21 T cell receptor beta chains below, sequenced in a study of technical replicates of blood from several donors (dated by TCRdb to between 2016 and 2019). The method was the immunoSEQ multiplex PCR assay. TCRdb provides this immuneACCESS table in a form limited to in-frame rearrangements. Some clones are lacking; in checked studies, under half of them reflect an unresolved V gene, and why the rest are absent is not known. The sample table contains approximately 70,000 clones; only one count was recorded for just over 90% of them. Clones ranked in the top ten supply roughly 5% of the sample. Sequencing used PBMCs. The receptors were gathered from a human donor in good health. Some clones in this sample may be carry-over from other donors' samples.

V and J are TRBV2 and TRBJ1-2; 8 nucleotides match TRBD1. The germline gives CDR1 SNHLY, CDR2 FYNNEI. J gave up 3 bases and V 3 bases, and 0 bases lay outside the gene matches. The CDR3 loop spans 13 amino acids. The CDR3 DNA reads as TGTGCCAGCAGTGAGACAGGGGACTATGGCTACACCTTC. This translates into CASSETGDYGYTF.

This chain uses TRBV4-3 with TRBJ1-2; no reliable D call. Germline lookup yields CDR1 LGHNA and CDR2 YSLEER. Between the trimmed V and J ends, which lost 0 bases and 7 bases, there was a span of 9 bases. CDR3 length: 13 residues. The CDR3 region has the DNA TGCGCCAGCAGCCAAGAGAGGGTGGGTGGCTACACCTTC. Amino acids: CASSQERVGGYTF.

The CDR3 DNA reads as TGTGCCAGCAGCCAAGATCTACTGGCGGGGGGCGGTTTGGAGTTCTTC. It specifies CASSQDLLAGGGLEFF. The chain couples TRBV4-2 to TRBJ2-1; the match to TRBD2 covers 8 bases. Germline V gene sequence: CDR1 LGHNA, CDR2 YNFKEQ. V lost 0 bases and J lost 14; bases outside the gene matches: 15. There are 16 residues in the CDR3.

This sequence joins TRBV7-2 and TRBJ1-1; no definite D call. Germline CDR1 is SGHTA and CDR2 is FQGNSA. Trimming left V 0 bases short and J 2 bases short, with 13 bases between. The length of the CDR3 is 16 residues. The CDR3 here is CASSLASGRQNTEAFF. CDR3 nucleotide sequence: TGTGCCAGCAGCTTAGCGAGCGGCAGACAAAACACTGAAGCTTTCTTT.

The CDR3 protein is CAWRVGQSYGYTF. The CDR3 DNA follows: TGTGCCTGGAGAGTGGGACAGTCTTATGGCTACACCTTC. This chain links TRBV30 with TRBJ1-2; 7 nucleotides agree with TRBD1. Germline lookup yields CDR1 GTSNPN and CDR2 SVGIG (reference sequence). With 3 bases clipped from V and 5 bases from J, the junction kept 6 bases outside the gene matches. The CDR3 extends over 13 amino acids.

The rearrangement uses TRBV30 and TRBJ1-4; 8 bases map to TRBD1. Germline V gene lookup returns CDR1 GTSNPN and CDR2 SVGIG (reference sequence). The CDR3 has 14 amino acids. V lost 2 bases, J lost 2 bases, and 1 base stayed unmatched. Here the CDR3 reads CAWSRQGTNEKLFF. The CDR3 DNA reads as TGTGCCTGGAGTCGACAGGGGACTAATGAAAAACTGTTTTTT.

CDR3 DNA: TGTGCCAGCAGCTCTAGCGGGGACTCCTACAATGAGCAGTTCTTC. Encoded protein: CASSSSGDSYNEQFF. This chain links TRBV7-2 with TRBJ2-1, with 9 bases lining up with TRBD2. Per the germline V gene, CDR1 is SGHTA and CDR2 is FQGNSA. V was clipped by 4 bases and J by 0 bases; unmatched bases: 1. The CDR3 has 15 amino acids.

V usage is TRBV4-2 and J usage is TRBJ2-1, with D tentatively TRBD2 (5 bases). The germline V and J ends were trimmed by 0 bases and 5 bases, with 8 bases remaining between them. The CDR3 covers 14 residues. Germline CDR1 LGHNA, CDR2 YNFKEQ. The CDR3 DNA follows: TGTGCCAGCAGCCAAGAAAAGGAGGACAATGAGCAGTTCTTC. Its translation: CASSQEKEDNEQFF.

The chain combines TRBV4-1 with TRBJ2-3; 10 bases are shared with TRBD2. Losses at the gene ends were 4 bases for V and 0 bases for J; bases not matched to a gene: 4. The CDR3 covers 16 residues. Germline CDR1 is MGHRA and CDR2 is YSYEKL. As DNA, the CDR3 is TGCGCCAGCAGCCTACTAGCGGGGACTAGCACAGATACGCAGTATTTT. This gives the protein CASSLLAGTSTDTQYF.

As concerns this clone: The germline gene is not matched at one end of the junction; a read error may be the cause. V and J are TRBV6-6 and TRBJ2-4, with 10 bases identical to TRBD1. Germline loops: CDR1 MNHNY, CDR2 SVGAGI (reference sequence). This CDR3 spans 13 amino acids. CDR3: CAIRGGQGQRAIF. Written as DNA, the CDR3 is TGTGCCATCAGGGGGGGACAGGGGCAGCGTGCGATCTTC.

The J gene is TRBJ1-2, the V gene TRBV29-1, with D tentatively TRBD1 (5 bases). V lost 0 bases and J lost 14, with 16 bases in between. Looked up from germline, CDR1 is SQVTM and CDR2 is ANQGSEA. The CDR3 consists of 12 residues. The CDR3 coding sequence is TGCAGCGTTGAAGAGGGCAGTAGGGGTTGGACCTTC. Translated: CSVEEGSRGWTF.

A remark on this clone: This same CDR3 is encoded by further DNA sequences in the sample. The chain carries TRBV2 and TRBJ1-5; TRBD1 aligns across 8 bases. Trimming at V came to 5 bases and at J to 2 bases, leaving 2 bases not matched to a gene. Germline V gene lookup returns CDR1 SNHLY and CDR2 FYNNEI. This CDR3 is 14 amino acids long. The CDR3 nucleotides are TGTGCCAGCAGTCCGGACAGGGGCAATCAGCCCCAGCATTTT. Translating gives CASSPDRGNQPQHF.

This chain joins TRBV21-1 and TRBJ1-4; TRBD1, the D gene given by the table, was not confirmed from the DNA. TRBV21-1 is assigned pseudogene status. The CDR3 consists of 16 residues. The chain's CDR3 is CASSKHLGQVDEKLFF. CDR3 DNA sequence: TGTGCCAGCAGCAAACATCTAGGACAGGTGGATGAAAAACTGTTTTTT.

The chain is built from TRBV6-5 and TRBJ2-7; D might be TRBD1 (6 bases). Trimming took 0 bases from V and 2 from J, leaving 11 bases between them. CDR3 length: 15 residues. Per the germline V gene, CDR1 is MNHEY and CDR2 is SVGAGI. DNA for the CDR3: TGTGCCAGCAGTTACTCAGGCAGGGGAGCCTACGAGCAGTACTTC. Translation gives CASSYSGRGAYEQYF.

This clone has just a few counts. The chain combines TRBV7-2 with TRBJ1-5; 8 nucleotides agree with TRBD1. Germline V gives CDR1 SGHTA, CDR2 FQGNSA. Unmatched junction bases numbered 5, after V lost 3 bases and J lost 1 base. The CDR3 runs to 16 residues. CDR3 in amino acids: CASSFFGQGSNQPQHF. CDR3 in DNA: TGTGCCAGCAGCTTTTTTGGACAGGGAAGCAATCAGCCCCAGCATTTT. The entire variable domain, with the rest obtained from reference TRBV7-2 and TRBJ1-5, is as follows: GAGVSQSPSNKVTEKGKDVELRCDPISGHTALYWYRQSLGQGLEFLIYFQGNSAPDKSGLPSDRFSAERTGGSVSTLTIQRTQQEDSAVYLCASSFFGQGSNQPQHFGDGTRLSIL.

The chain couples TRBV11-2 to TRBJ1-6; a possible D gene is TRBD1 (5 bases). Germline-derived CDR1 and CDR2 are SGHAT and FQNNGV. V lost 2 bases and J 10 bases, leaving 15 bases between the germline ends. The CDR3 totals 15 residues. CDR3 DNA sequence: TGTGCCAGCAGCTTAAAGGGACTAGGTCGGTCACCCCTCCACTTT. Protein product: CASSLKGLGRSPLHF.

The chain couples TRBV13 to TRBJ1-3; no clear D gene. This CDR3 has 14 residues. The ends were cut back, 0 bases at V and 0 bases at J, with 3 bases in the middle. Germline CDR1 PRHDT, CDR2 FYEKMQ (reference sequence). The CDR3 DNA is TGTGCCAGCAGCTTAGGCCACTCTGGAAACACCATATATTTT. Protein product: CASSLGHSGNTIYF.

The chain links TRBV5-1 to TRBJ2-3, with 7 bases fitting TRBD2. Trimming cost V 4 bases and J 2 bases; bases outside gene matches: 4. The CDR3 covers 14 residues. CDR1 is SGHRS, CDR2 YFSETQ, per germline. The CDR3 loop is CASSPGTNTDTQYF. CDR3 nucleotides: TGCGCCAGCAGCCCCGGGACTAACACAGATACGCAGTATTTT.

The V gene is TRBV5-1, the J gene TRBJ2-3, with 10 bases identical to TRBD2. With 4 bases clipped from V and 4 bases from J, the junction kept 9 bases outside the gene matches. The CDR3 is 16 residues long. Looked up from germline, CDR1 is SGHRS and CDR2 is YFSETQ. CDR3 in DNA: TGCGCCAGCAGCACCGCGATAGCGGGAGGAGCAGATACGCAGTATTTT. This encodes CASSTAIAGGADTQYF.

The genes are TRBV27 and TRBJ1-4, with 12 bases identical to TRBD1. The trim removed 8 bases at V and 6 bases at J, leaving 1 base unmatched. The CDR3 totals 13 residues. In germline, CDR1 is MNHEY, CDR2 SMNVEV (reference sequence). CDR3 protein: CASGTGGHEKLFF. CDR3 DNA sequence: TGTGCCAGCGGGACAGGGGGCCATGAAAAACTGTTTTTT.

J is TRBJ2-2 and V is TRBV7-3, with 9 positions matching TRBD2. Germline CDR1 is SGHTA and CDR2 is FQGTGA. CDR3 length equals 16 residues. Trimming took 5 bases from V and 1 from J; bases not matched to a gene: 5. The CDR3 DNA sequence: TGTGCCAGCAGCCCTAGCGGGACAGTGAACACCGGGGAGCTGTTTTTT. This gives the protein CASSPSGTVNTGELFF.